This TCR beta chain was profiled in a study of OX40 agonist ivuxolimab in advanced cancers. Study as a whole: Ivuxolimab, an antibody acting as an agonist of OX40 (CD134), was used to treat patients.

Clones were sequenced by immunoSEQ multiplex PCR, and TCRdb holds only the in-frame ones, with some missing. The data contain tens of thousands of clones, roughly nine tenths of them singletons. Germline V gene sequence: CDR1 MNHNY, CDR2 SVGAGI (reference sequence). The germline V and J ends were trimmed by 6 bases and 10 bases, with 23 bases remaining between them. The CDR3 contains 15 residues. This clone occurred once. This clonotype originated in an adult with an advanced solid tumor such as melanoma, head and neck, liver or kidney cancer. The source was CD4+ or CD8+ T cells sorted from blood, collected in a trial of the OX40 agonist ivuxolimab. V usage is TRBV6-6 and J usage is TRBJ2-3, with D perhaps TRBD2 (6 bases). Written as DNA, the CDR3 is TGTGCCAGCAGGGACCGCGGGACTCACACCTCCCCGCAGTATTTT. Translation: CASRDRGTHTSPQYF.